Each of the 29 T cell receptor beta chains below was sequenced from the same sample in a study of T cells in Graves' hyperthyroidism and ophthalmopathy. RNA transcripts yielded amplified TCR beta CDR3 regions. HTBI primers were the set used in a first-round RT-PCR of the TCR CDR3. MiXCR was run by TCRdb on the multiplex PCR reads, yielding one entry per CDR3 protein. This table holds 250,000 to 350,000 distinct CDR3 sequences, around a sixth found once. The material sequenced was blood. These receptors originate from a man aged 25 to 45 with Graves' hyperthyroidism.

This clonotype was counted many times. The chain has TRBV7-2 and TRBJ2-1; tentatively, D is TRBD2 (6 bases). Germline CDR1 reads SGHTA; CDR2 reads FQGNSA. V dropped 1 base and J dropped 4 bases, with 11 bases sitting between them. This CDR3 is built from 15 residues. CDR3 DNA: TGTGCCAGCAGCTTAGAAGGGACTGCGTACAATGAGCAGTTCTTC. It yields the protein CASSLEGTAYNEQFF.

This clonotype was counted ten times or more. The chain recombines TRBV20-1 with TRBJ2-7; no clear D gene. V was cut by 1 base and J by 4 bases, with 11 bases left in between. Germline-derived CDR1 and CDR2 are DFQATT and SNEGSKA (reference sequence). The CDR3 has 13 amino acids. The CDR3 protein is CSARASRDYEQYF. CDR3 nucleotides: TGCAGTGCTAGAGCTTCAAGGGATTACGAGCAGTACTTC.

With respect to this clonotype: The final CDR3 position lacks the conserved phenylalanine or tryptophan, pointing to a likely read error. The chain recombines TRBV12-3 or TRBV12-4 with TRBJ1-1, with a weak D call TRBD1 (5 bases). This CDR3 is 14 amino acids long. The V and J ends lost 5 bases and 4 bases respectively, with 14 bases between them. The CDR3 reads CASSPDGGSTEAFL. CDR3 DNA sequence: TGTGCCAGCAGTCCCGATGGGGGATCCACTGAAGCTTTCCTT.

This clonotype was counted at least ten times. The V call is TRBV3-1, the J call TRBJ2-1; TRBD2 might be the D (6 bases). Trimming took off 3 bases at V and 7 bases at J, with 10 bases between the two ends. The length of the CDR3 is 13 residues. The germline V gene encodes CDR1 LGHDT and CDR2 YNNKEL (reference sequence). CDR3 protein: CASSHLGRNEQFF. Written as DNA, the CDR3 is TGTGCCAGCAGCCATCTGGGGAGGAATGAGCAGTTCTTC.

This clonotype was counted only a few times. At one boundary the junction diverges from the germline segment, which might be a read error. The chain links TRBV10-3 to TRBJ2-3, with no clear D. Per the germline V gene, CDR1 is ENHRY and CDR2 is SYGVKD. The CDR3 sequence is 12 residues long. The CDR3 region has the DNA TGTGCCATCGGTGATCGCGCAGATACGCAGTATTTT. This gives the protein CAIGDRADTQYF.

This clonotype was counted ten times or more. CDR3 coding DNA: TGTGCCAGCACCCCGACAGGGAACACTGAAGCTTTCTTT. It is translated as CASTPTGNTEAFF. The genes are TRBV3-1 and TRBJ1-1; D may be TRBD1 (6 bases). The CDR3 is 13 residues long. Germline values: CDR1 LGHDT, CDR2 YNNKEL (reference sequence). Trimming took 7 bases from V and 1 from J, leaving 10 bases between them.

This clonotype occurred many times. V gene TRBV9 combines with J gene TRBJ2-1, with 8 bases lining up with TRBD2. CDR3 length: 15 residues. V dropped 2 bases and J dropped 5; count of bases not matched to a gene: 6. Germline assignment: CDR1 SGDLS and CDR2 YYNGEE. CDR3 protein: CASSVSGSGNNEQFF. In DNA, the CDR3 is TGTGCCAGCAGCGTGAGCGGGAGCGGTAACAATGAGCAGTTCTTC.

In DNA form, the CDR3 reads TGTGCCAGCAGCGTATATTGGGGTCCTTCCTACAATGAGCAGTTCTTC. Its protein product is CASSVYWGPSYNEQFF. This chain links TRBV9 with TRBJ2-1, with unresolved D. Between the trimmed V and J ends, which lost 1 base and 1 base, there was a span of 12 bases. The germline CDR1 and CDR2 sequences are SGDLS and YYNGEE. CDR3 length: 16 residues.

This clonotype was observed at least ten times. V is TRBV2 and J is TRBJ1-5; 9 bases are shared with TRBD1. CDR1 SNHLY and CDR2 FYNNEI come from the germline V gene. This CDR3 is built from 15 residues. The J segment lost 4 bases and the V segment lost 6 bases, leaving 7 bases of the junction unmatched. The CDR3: CASRMPGQGNQPQHF. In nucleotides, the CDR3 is TGTGCCAGCAGGATGCCGGGACAGGGAAATCAGCCCCAGCATTTT.

The CDR3 DNA follows: TGTGCCAGCAGTTACACGCGGGTGGGGGGGGCCAACGTCCTGACTTTC. Translated: CASSYTRVGGANVLTF. The V gene is TRBV6-2 or TRBV6-3, the J gene TRBJ2-6; TRBD2 is a possible D gene (5 bases). V was clipped by 2 bases and J by 4 bases, with 12 bases between them. The CDR3 is 16 amino acids. Looked up from germline, CDR1 is MNHEY and CDR2 is SVGEGT.

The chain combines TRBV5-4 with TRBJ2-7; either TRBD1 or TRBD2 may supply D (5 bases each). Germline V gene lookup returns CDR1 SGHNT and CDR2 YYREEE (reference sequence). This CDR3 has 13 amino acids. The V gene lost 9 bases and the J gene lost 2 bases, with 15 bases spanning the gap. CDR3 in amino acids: CATRGDGAYEQYF. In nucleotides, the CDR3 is TGTGCCACCCGTGGGGACGGAGCCTACGAGCAGTACTTC.

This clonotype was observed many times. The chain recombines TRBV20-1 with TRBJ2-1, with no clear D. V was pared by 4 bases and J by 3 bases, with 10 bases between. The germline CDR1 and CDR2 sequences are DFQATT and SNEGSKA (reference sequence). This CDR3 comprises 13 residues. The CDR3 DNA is TGCAGTGCTAACGACGACGACTACAATGAGCAGTTCTTC. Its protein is CSANDDDYNEQFF.

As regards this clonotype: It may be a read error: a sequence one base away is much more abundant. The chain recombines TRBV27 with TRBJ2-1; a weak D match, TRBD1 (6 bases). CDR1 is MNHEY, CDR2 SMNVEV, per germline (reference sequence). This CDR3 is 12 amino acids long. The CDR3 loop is CAGSLVQGEQFF. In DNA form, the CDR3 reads TGTGCCGGCAGTTTGGTACAGGGAGAGCAGTTCTTC.

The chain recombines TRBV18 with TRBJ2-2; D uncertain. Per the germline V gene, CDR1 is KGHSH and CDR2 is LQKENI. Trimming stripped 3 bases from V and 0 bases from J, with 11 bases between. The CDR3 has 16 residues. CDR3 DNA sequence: TGTGCCAGCTCACCTGACCGCGACCCGAACACCGGGGAGCTGTTTTTT. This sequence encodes CASSPDRDPNTGELFF.

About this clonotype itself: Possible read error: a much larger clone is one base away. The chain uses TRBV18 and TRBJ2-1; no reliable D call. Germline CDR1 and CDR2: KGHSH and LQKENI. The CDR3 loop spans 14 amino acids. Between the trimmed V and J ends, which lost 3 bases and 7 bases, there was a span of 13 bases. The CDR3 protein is CASSPRIAPNEQFF. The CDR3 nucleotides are TGTGCCAGCTCACCTAGGATAGCCCCTAATGAGCAGTTCTTC.

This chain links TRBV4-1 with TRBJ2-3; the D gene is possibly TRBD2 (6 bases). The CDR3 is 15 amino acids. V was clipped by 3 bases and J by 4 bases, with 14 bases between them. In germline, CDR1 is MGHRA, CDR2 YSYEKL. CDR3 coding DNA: TGCGCCAGCAGCCATAGCGGATCTATTTCAGATACGCAGTATTTT. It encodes CASSHSGSISDTQYF.

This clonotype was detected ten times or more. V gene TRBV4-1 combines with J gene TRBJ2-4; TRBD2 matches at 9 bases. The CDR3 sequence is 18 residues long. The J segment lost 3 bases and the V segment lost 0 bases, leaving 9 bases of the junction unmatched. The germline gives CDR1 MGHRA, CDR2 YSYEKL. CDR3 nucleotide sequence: TGCGCCAGCAGCCAAGATCTAGCGGGAAGTGCGGGCAAAAACATTCAGTACTTC. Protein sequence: CASSQDLAGSAGKNIQYF.

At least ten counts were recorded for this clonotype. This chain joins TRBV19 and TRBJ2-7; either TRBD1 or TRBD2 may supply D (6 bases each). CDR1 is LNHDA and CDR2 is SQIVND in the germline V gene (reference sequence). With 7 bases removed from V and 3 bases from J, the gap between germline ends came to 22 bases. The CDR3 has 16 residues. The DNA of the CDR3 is TGTGCCAGTACTCCCGAAGGAACAGGGAGGAACTACGAGCAGTACTTC. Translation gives CASTPEGTGRNYEQYF.

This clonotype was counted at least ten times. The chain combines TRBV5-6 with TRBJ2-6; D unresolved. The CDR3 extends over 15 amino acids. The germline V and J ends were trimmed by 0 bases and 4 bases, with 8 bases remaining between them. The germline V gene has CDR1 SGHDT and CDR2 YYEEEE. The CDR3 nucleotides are TGTGCCAGCAGCTTGGAGGTCTCGGGGGCCAACGTCCTGACTTTC. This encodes CASSLEVSGANVLTF.

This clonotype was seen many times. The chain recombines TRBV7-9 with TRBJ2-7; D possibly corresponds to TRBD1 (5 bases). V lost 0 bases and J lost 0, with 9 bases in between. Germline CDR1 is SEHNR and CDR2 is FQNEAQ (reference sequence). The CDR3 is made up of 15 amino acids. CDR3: CASSLASRASYEQYF. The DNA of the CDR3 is TGTGCCAGCAGCTTAGCCAGCAGGGCCTCCTACGAGCAGTACTTC.

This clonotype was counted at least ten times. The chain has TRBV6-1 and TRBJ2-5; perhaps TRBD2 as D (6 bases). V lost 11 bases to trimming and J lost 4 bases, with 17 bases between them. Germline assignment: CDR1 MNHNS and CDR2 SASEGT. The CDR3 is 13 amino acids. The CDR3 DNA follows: TGTGCCTCCCGGTCCCCCGGGGGAGAGACCCAGTACTTC. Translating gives CASRSPGGETQYF.

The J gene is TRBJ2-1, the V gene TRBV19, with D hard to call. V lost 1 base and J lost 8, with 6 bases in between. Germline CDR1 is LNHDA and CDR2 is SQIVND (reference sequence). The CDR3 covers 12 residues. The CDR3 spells CASSIGVDEQFF. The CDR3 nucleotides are TGTGCCAGTAGTATAGGTGTGGATGAGCAGTTCTTC.

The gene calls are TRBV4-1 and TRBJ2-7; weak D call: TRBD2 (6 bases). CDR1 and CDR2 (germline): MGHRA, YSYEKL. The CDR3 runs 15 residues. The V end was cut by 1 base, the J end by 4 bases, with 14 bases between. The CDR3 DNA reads TGCGCCAGCAGCCAAGGGGGACTTCGGGGGTACGAGCAGTACTTC. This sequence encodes CASSQGGLRGYEQYF.

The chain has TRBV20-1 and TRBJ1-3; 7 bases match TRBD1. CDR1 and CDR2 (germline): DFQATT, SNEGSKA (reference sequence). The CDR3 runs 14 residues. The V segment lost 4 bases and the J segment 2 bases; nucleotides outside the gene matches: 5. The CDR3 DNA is TGCAGTGCTAAAGACAGGGTCGCTGGAAACACCATATATTTT. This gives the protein CSAKDRVAGNTIYF.

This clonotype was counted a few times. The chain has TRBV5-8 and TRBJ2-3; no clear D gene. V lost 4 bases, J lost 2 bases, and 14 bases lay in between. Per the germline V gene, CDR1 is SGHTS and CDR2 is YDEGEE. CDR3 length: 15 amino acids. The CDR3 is CASSGPDDATDTQYF. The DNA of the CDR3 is TGTGCCAGCAGCGGGCCTGACGACGCCACAGATACGCAGTATTTT.

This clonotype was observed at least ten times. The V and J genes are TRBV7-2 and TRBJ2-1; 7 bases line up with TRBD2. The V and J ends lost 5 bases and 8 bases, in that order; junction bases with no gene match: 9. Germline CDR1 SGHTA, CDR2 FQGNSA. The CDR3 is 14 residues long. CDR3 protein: CASSRGVGADEQFF. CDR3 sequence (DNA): TGTGCCAGCAGCCGGGGGGTAGGCGCGGATGAGCAGTTCTTC.

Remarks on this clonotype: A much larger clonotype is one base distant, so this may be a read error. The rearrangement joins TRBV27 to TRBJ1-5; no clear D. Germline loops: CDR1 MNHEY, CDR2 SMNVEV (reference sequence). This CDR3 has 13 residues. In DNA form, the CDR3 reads TGTGCCAGCAGCTGGGGTCCTAATCGGCCCCAGCATTTT. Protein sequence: CASSWGPNRPQHF.

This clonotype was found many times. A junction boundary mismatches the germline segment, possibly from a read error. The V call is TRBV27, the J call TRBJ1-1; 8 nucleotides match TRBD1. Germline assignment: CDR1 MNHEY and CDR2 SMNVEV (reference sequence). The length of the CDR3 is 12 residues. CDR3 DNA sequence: TGTGCCAGCAGTTCTCAGGGGGCTGAGGCTTTCTTT. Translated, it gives CASSSQGAEAFF.

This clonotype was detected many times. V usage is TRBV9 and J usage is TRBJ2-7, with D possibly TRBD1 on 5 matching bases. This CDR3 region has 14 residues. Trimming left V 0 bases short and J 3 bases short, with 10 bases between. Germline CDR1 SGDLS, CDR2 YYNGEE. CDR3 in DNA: TGTGCCAGCAGCGTAGGCAGGGCATTCTACGAGCAGTACTTC. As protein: CASSVGRAFYEQYF.